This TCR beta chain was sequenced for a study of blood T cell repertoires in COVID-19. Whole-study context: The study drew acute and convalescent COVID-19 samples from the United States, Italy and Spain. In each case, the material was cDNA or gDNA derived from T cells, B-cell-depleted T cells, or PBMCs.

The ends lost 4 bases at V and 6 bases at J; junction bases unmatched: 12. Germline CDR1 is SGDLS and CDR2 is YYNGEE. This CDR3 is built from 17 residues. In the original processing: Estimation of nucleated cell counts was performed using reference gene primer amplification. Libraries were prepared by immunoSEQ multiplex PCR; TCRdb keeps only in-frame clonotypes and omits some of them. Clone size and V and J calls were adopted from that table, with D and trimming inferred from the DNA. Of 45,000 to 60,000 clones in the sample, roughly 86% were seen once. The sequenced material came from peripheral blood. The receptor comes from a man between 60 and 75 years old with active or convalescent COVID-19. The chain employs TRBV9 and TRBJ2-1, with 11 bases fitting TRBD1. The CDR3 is CASSPQVGQGAINEQFF. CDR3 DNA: TGTGCCAGCAGCCCCCAAGTAGGACAGGGGGCGATCAATGAGCAGTTCTTC.